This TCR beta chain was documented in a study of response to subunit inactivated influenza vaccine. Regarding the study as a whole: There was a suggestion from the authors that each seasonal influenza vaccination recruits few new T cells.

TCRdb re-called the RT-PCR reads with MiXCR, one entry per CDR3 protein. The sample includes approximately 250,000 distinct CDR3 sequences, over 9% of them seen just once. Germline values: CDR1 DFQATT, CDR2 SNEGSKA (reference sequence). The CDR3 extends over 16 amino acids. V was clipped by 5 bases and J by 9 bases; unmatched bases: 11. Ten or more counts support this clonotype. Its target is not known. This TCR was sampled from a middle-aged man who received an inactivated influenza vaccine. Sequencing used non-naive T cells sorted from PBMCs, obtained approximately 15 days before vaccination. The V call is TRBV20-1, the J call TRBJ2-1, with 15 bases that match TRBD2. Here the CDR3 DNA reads TGCAGTGCTGATGGACTAGCGGGAGGGCCTAGTGGTGAGCAGTTCTTC. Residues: CSADGLAGGPSGEQFF.